This TCR beta chain was retrieved from a study of blood T cell repertoires in COVID-19. Background on the study: Donors in the United States, Italy and Spain gave samples during acute or convalescent COVID-19.

Sequencing was performed with immunoSEQ multiplex PCR; in TCRdb, only in-frame clones are kept and a portion is missing. There are around 160,000 clones in the sample; approximately 87% occur only once, and 0.95% to 1.5% lies in the top ten. The CDR3 spans 15 residues. The V gene end was trimmed by 6 bases and the J gene end by 4 bases; junction bases not matched to a gene: 7. Germline lookup yields CDR1 ENHRY and CDR2 SYGVKD. Each participant's cohort was designated according to participant-reported clinical history. The sample comprised PBMCs or T cells enriched from blood (not recorded which). The chain links TRBV10-3 to TRBJ2-3; 10 bases match TRBD1. The origin of this receptor is a woman in her 30s with acute COVID-19. CDR3 sequence reads: CAIRGQGGYADTQYF. CDR3 nucleotides: TGTGCCATCAGAGGACAGGGGGGTTATGCAGATACGCAGTATTTT.